Each of the 25 T cell receptor beta chains below was sequenced from the same sample in a study of shared clonotypes between healthy human individuals. This table comes from immunoSEQ multiplex PCR, and its TCRdb copy is limited to in-frame clones, with some not included. This repertoire shows fewer than 1.6 million clones, about 98.5% found once; its top ten account for over 0.3%. The sample taken for sequencing was naive CD4+ T cells sorted from blood. Documented subset: CD45RA+ positively selected. The source of these receptors is a man under 40 in good health.

This clone appeared once. This chain links TRBV11-3 with TRBJ2-5; 8 bases are shared with TRBD2. The V gene's germline CDR1 is SGHNT and CDR2 YENEEA. The CDR3 is made up of 15 amino acids. With 3 bases clipped from V and 5 bases from J, the junction kept 8 bases outside the gene matches. For the CDR3, the DNA is TGTGCCAGCAGCTTGGGTAGCGGGACGAGCGAGACCCAGTACTTC. It yields the protein CASSLGSGTSETQYF.

The chain recombines TRBV27 with TRBJ2-4; 11 bases are a match to TRBD1. The CDR3 spans 13 residues. CDR1 is MNHEY, CDR2 SMNVEV, per germline (reference sequence). Trimming took 8 bases from V and 6 from J; bases not matched to a gene: 3. The CDR3 DNA is TGTGCCAGCGGGGACAGGGGGAGAAACATTCAGTACTTC. Protein: CASGDRGRNIQYF.

This clone came up once. The chain couples TRBV6-1 to TRBJ1-1, with TRBD1 matching 8 bases. The trim removed 7 bases at V and 4 bases at J, leaving 11 bases unmatched. Germline V gives CDR1 MNHNS, CDR2 SASEGT. The CDR3 extends over 15 amino acids. As DNA, the CDR3 is TGTGCCAGCAAGGAACAGGGGGTGGGAAGCACTGAAGCTTTCTTT. Amino acid sequence: CASKEQGVGSTEAFF.

The chain recombines TRBV29-1 with TRBJ2-5; the D call may be TRBD1 or TRBD2 (5 bases each). CDR3 length: 13 residues. The germline V gene has CDR1 SQVTM and CDR2 ANQGSEA. V was shortened by 3 bases and J by 5 bases, with 13 bases between the two germline ends. The CDR3 region is CSVDSGARETQYF. The CDR3 DNA sequence: TGCAGCGTTGATTCCGGGGCACGGGAGACCCAGTACTTC.

This rearrangement joins TRBV19 to TRBJ2-2; the D gene is possibly TRBD2 (5 bases). The V end was cut by 10 bases, the J end by 2 bases, with 17 bases between. Germline V CDR1 and CDR2: LNHDA, SQIVND (reference sequence). The CDR3 has 15 residues. The CDR3 protein is CATRSLALNTGELFF. In nucleotides, the CDR3 is TGTGCCACCAGGAGTCTAGCCTTAAACACCGGGGAGCTGTTTTTT.

The genes are TRBV7-2 and TRBJ2-3; D gene ambiguous. The CDR3 contains 16 residues. Germline V gives CDR1 SGHTA, CDR2 FQGNSA. Trimming stripped 2 bases from V and 3 bases from J, with 15 bases between. The CDR3 here is CASSLLGPTDTDTQYF. The CDR3 bases are TGTGCCAGCAGCTTACTAGGGCCAACGGATACAGATACGCAGTATTTT. Based on the CDR3 plus reference TRBV7-2 and TRBJ2-3, the full variable domain is GAGVSQSPSNKVTEKGKDVELRCDPISGHTALYWYRQSLGQGLEFLIYFQGNSAPDKSGLPSDRFSAERTGGSVSTLTIQRTQQEDSAVYLCASSLLGPTDTDTQYFGPGTRLTVL.

The gene calls are TRBV19 and TRBJ2-7; D is unclear. CDR1 is LNHDA, CDR2 SQIVND, per germline (reference sequence). Deletions cut 3 bases from V and 2 bases from J, with 11 bases between. The CDR3 is 14 residues long. CDR3 residues: CASSMSPGPYEQYF. In nucleotides, the CDR3 is TGTGCCAGTAGTATGTCCCCGGGCCCCTACGAGCAGTACTTC.

In the case of this clone: The sample holds other DNA sequences that translate to the same CDR3. The gene calls are TRBV9 and TRBJ2-2; D unresolved. Germline V CDR1 and CDR2: SGDLS, YYNGEE. Trimming removed 0 bases at V and 5 bases at J, with 5 bases between. The CDR3 length is 13 residues. CDR3 in DNA: TGTGCCAGCAGCGTAGTAGTAACCGGGGAGCTGTTTTTT. It yields the protein CASSVVVTGELFF.

This chain links TRBV25-1 with TRBJ2-2; TRBD1 agrees at 8 bases. This CDR3 contains 15 residues. J lost 1 base, V lost 3 bases, and 1 base had no gene match. CDR1 is MGHDK, CDR2 SYGVNS, per germline. The CDR3 is CASSDDRGNTGELFF. The CDR3 DNA reads TGTGCCAGCAGTGACGACAGGGGGAACACCGGGGAGCTGTTTTTT.

The chain links TRBV29-1 to TRBJ1-1; 10 positions agree with TRBD1. CDR3 size: 16 residues. Germline V CDR1 and CDR2: SQVTM, ANQGSEA. V gave up 6 bases and J gave up 5 bases; unmatched junction bases: 15. The CDR3 loop reads CSVGVSTGGGRTEAFF. The DNA for the CDR3 is TGCAGCGTCGGAGTGTCGACAGGGGGCGGCCGGACTGAAGCTTTCTTT.

This sequence joins TRBV30 and TRBJ2-7; 9 bases fit TRBD1. The trim removed 5 bases at V and 2 bases at J, leaving 4 bases unmatched. Germline CDR1 and CDR2: GTSNPN and SVGIG (reference sequence). This CDR3 has 13 amino acids. The CDR3 here is CAWARQGAYEQYF. The CDR3 nucleotides are TGTGCCTGGGCCCGACAGGGGGCCTACGAGCAGTACTTC. Full variable domain (outside the CDR3, taken from reference TRBV30 and TRBJ2-7): SQTIHQWPATLVQPVGSPLSLECTVEGTSNPNLYWYRQAAGRGLQLLFYSVGIGQISSEVPQNLSASRPQDRQFILSSKKLLLSDSGFYLCAWARQGAYEQYFGPGTRLTVT.

The chain recombines TRBV5-6 with TRBJ2-1, with 7 bases that match TRBD2. V was clipped by 2 bases and J by 1 base; unmatched bases: 6. Germline V gene lookup returns CDR1 SGHDT and CDR2 YYEEEE. The CDR3 totals 16 residues. The CDR3 loop is CASSFGGDGSYNEQFF. The CDR3 DNA sequence: TGTGCCAGCAGCTTTGGGGGGGACGGATCCTACAATGAGCAGTTCTTC.

Points on this clone: Distinct nucleotide sequences in the sample also encode this CDR3. The rearrangement links TRBV6-5 to TRBJ1-1; a weak D match, TRBD1 (6 bases). V was clipped by 0 bases and J by 5 bases, with 7 bases between them. The germline V gene has CDR1 MNHEY and CDR2 SVGAGI. This CDR3 is built from 13 residues. CDR3 sequence: CASSYSTGTEAFF. Written as DNA, the CDR3 is TGTGCCAGCAGTTACTCTACAGGGACTGAAGCTTTCTTT.

This chain links TRBV5-4 with TRBJ2-5; D is possibly TRBD1 or TRBD2 (5 bases each). This CDR3 region has 15 residues. With 4 bases removed from V and 2 bases from J, the gap between germline ends came to 15 bases. Germline loops: CDR1 SGHNT, CDR2 YYREEE (reference sequence). For the CDR3, the DNA is TGTGCCAGCAGCAACACCCGGGACCAACAAGAGACCCAGTACTTC. This encodes CASSNTRDQQETQYF. The entire variable domain, with the rest obtained from reference TRBV5-4 and TRBJ2-5, is as follows: ETGVTQSPTHLIKTRGQQVTLRCSSQSGHNTVSWYQQALGQGPQFIFQYYREEENGRGNFPPRFSGLQFPNYSSELNVNALELDDSALYLCASSNTRDQQETQYFGPGTRLLVL.

The chain uses TRBV29-1 and TRBJ1-2; D is ambiguous. Trimming left V 5 bases short and J 2 bases short, with 9 bases between. CDR3 size: 12 residues. Germline V gives CDR1 SQVTM, CDR2 ANQGSEA. The CDR3 here is CSVTKRNYGYTF. The DNA of the CDR3 is TGCAGCGTTACAAAGCGGAACTATGGCTACACCTTC.

The chain is built from TRBV28 and TRBJ2-7; D may match TRBD1 or TRBD2 (5 bases each). Trimming took off 7 bases at V and 4 bases at J, with 17 bases between the two ends. In germline, CDR1 is MDHEN, CDR2 SYDVKM. CDR3 length equals 14 residues. CDR3: CASTSPGPKYEQYF. The CDR3 DNA follows: TGTGCCAGCACTTCGCCGGGACCCAAATACGAGCAGTACTTC. The full variable domain, completed using reference TRBV28 and TRBJ2-7, is DVKVTQSSRYLVKRTGEKVFLECVQDMDHENMFWYRQDPGLGLRLIYFSYDVKMKEKGDIPEGYSVSREKKERFSLILESASTNQTSMYLCASTSPGPKYEQYFGPGTRLTVT.

Regarding this clone: The sample has other DNA sequences that encode this CDR3 too. The genes are TRBV5-1 and TRBJ2-2; D remains ambiguous. V was pared by 0 bases and J by 2 bases, with 8 bases between. The CDR3 length is 15 residues. Per the germline V gene, CDR1 is SGHRS and CDR2 is YFSETQ. The CDR3, as DNA: TGCGCCAGCAGCTTGGAAGGGCCAAACACCGGGGAGCTGTTTTTT. It encodes CASSLEGPNTGELFF.

Notes on this clone: Other DNA sequences of this sample code for an identical CDR3. The chain carries TRBV28 and TRBJ2-5; the D is unclear. V was cut by 1 base and J by 7 bases, with 4 bases left in between. Germline lookup yields CDR1 MDHEN and CDR2 SYDVKM. CDR3 length: 11 amino acids. The CDR3 sequence: CASSLLGTQYF. The CDR3 DNA reads as TGTGCCAGCAGTTTATTGGGGACCCAGTACTTC.

The V call is TRBV7-9, the J call TRBJ2-7; D not resolved. V dropped 1 base and J dropped 7 bases, with 11 bases sitting between them. Germline V gene lookup returns CDR1 SEHNR and CDR2 FQNEAQ (reference sequence). The CDR3 totals 13 residues. Here the CDR3 reads CASSLVGVGEQYF. The CDR3 DNA sequence: TGTGCCAGCAGCTTAGTGGGTGTCGGGGAGCAGTACTTC.

In this sample, this clone turned up once. The chain employs TRBV7-9 and TRBJ2-7; TRBD1 is a possible D gene (6 bases). The CDR3 extends over 15 amino acids. CDR1 and CDR2 (germline): SEHNR, FQNEAQ (reference sequence). V lost 5 bases and J lost 4, with 18 bases in between. The CDR3 is CASSNQVQGSYEQYF. CDR3 DNA: TGTGCCAGCAGCAATCAAGTACAGGGTTCGTACGAGCAGTACTTC.

The V and J genes are TRBV5-1 and TRBJ1-4, with 7 bases lining up with TRBD1. Germline lookup yields CDR1 SGHRS and CDR2 YFSETQ. This CDR3 is built from 15 residues. J lost 4 bases, V lost 0 bases, and 3 bases had no gene match. CDR3 bases: TGCGCCAGCAGCTTGGCCGGACAGGTTAATGAAAAACTGTTTTTT. This sequence encodes CASSLAGQVNEKLFF.

This chain links TRBV9 with TRBJ2-7; TRBD2 matches at 9 bases. The trim removed 4 bases at V and 0 bases at J, leaving 5 bases unmatched. The CDR3 is 15 residues long. Germline V gene lookup returns CDR1 SGDLS and CDR2 YYNGEE. The CDR3 reads CASSYSGSTSYEQYF. The CDR3 DNA follows: TGTGCCAGCAGCTATAGCGGGAGTACCTCCTACGAGCAGTACTTC.

The chain has TRBV7-2 and TRBJ2-7; TRBD1 agrees at 9 bases. The germline V gene encodes CDR1 SGHTA and CDR2 FQGNSA. Trimming took 7 bases from V and 2 from J; bases not matched to a gene: 9. This CDR3 comprises 15 residues. The CDR3, as DNA: TGTGCCAGCACCCCCCTCGGGACAGGGCCCTACGAGCAGTACTTC. Its translation: CASTPLGTGPYEQYF.

The V call is TRBV5-1, the J call TRBJ1-2, with 7 bases matching TRBD1. This CDR3 spans 14 amino acids. Germline V gene sequence: CDR1 SGHRS, CDR2 YFSETQ. V lost 6 bases to trimming and J lost 8 bases; unmatched junction nucleotides: 13. This CDR3 is CASKDRVTGYGYTF. CDR3 DNA sequence: TGCGCCAGCAAAGACAGGGTTACCGGGTACGGCTACACCTTC.

The rearrangement uses TRBV5-8 and TRBJ2-7; the D is unclear. The CDR3 runs 12 residues. Germline CDR1 SGHTS, CDR2 YDEGEE. V lost 7 bases and J lost 5, with 13 bases in between. The CDR3 sequence is CASPKALHEQYF. The DNA for the CDR3 is TGTGCCAGCCCTAAGGCCCTTCACGAGCAGTACTTC.